One and the same sample provided the 14 T cell receptor beta chains below, sequenced in a study of blood T cells in healthy people across ages. A second PCR, run for about 7 to 11 cycles, used a sample-barcoded 5' primer plus a J-beta primer mix. In TCRdb, the 5' RACE reads were re-called with MiXCR into one record per CDR3 protein. The sample consists of 630,000 or so distinct CDR3 sequences, around 32% of them appearing once. Sequencing was done on a sample of blood. The receptors here all came from a woman aged 80 or over in good health.

The chain couples TRBV7-2 to TRBJ1-5, with D possibly matching TRBD1 (5 bases). Germline-derived CDR1 and CDR2 are SGHTA and FQGNSA. The CDR3 has 16 amino acids. V shed 4 bases and J shed 6 bases, with 19 bases lying between them. The CDR3 loop is CASSYSPRDGAQPQHF. For the CDR3, the DNA is TGTGCCAGCAGCTATAGCCCCCGGGACGGGGCTCAGCCCCAGCATTTT.

This rearrangement joins TRBV7-2 to TRBJ2-7; tentatively, D is TRBD1 or TRBD2 (5 bases each). CDR1 and CDR2 (germline): SGHTA, FQGNSA. V dropped 5 bases and J dropped 5 bases, with 13 bases sitting between them. The CDR3 contains 13 residues. CDR3 loop: CASSPRGLDEQYF. The CDR3 region has the DNA TGTGCCAGCAGCCCGAGGGGCCTTGACGAGCAGTACTTC.

Many counts were recorded for this clonotype. The chain links TRBV25-1 to TRBJ2-7, with 7 bases lining up with TRBD1. The trim removed 3 bases at V and 5 bases at J, leaving 4 bases unmatched. The germline gives CDR1 MGHDK, CDR2 SYGVNS. The CDR3 has 13 residues. This CDR3 is CASSETGTDEQYF. DNA of the CDR3: TGTGCCAGCAGTGAGACCGGGACAGACGAGCAGTACTTC.

This clonotype was recorded at least ten times. CDR3 in DNA: TGTGCCAGCAGTAGGCCGGTGGCTAGCGGGGGAGAGACCCAGTACTTC. Its protein is CASSRPVASGGETQYF. The rearrangement joins TRBV12-3 or TRBV12-4 to TRBJ2-5, with 10 bases that match TRBD2. The CDR3 covers 16 residues. The ends lost 5 bases at V and 4 bases at J; junction bases unmatched: 10.

This clonotype was counted between two and nine times. The rearrangement joins TRBV20-1 to TRBJ2-5, with TRBD1 matching 7 bases. The CDR3 has 14 residues. J lost 1 base, V lost 3 bases, and 5 bases had no gene match. CDR1 is DFQATT, CDR2 SNEGSKA, per germline (reference sequence). DNA for the CDR3: TGCAGTGCTAGCCACGGACAGGCCCAAGAGACCCAGTACTTC. Translated, it gives CSASHGQAQETQYF.

This clonotype has a handful of counts. The V gene is TRBV9, the J gene TRBJ2-3; D possibly uses TRBD1 or TRBD2 (5 bases each). Trimming shortened V by 3 bases and J by 1 base, and 18 bases separated the two germline ends. CDR3 length: 17 residues. CDR1 is SGDLS and CDR2 is YYNGEE in the germline V gene. CDR3 residues: CASSGRDGGGGTDTQYF. CDR3 nucleotides: TGTGCCAGCAGCGGAAGGGATGGGGGTGGGGGCACAGATACGCAGTATTTT. Based on the CDR3 plus reference TRBV9 and TRBJ2-3, the full variable domain is DSGVTQTPKHLITATGQRVTLRCSPRSGDLSVYWYQQSLDQGLQFLIQYYNGEERAKGNILERFSAQQFPDLHSELNLSSLELGDSALYFCASSGRDGGGGTDTQYFGPGTRLTVL.

As for this clonotype: One base away lies a much larger clone, so this may be a sequencing read error. The V gene is TRBV7-9, the J gene TRBJ1-1; TRBD1 might be the D (6 bases). The CDR3 is 16 residues long. Germline values: CDR1 SEHNR, CDR2 FQNEAQ (reference sequence). V lost 6 bases to trimming and J lost 1 base, with 18 bases between them. The CDR3 reads CASSPRLGTSNTEAFF. As DNA, the CDR3 is TGTGCCAGCAGTCCCAGACTAGGGACATCGAACACTGAAGCTTTCTTT.

V usage is TRBV6-2 or TRBV6-3 and J usage is TRBJ2-2; a weak D match, TRBD2 (5 bases). V was shortened by 4 bases and J by 5 bases, with 17 bases between the two germline ends. This CDR3 spans 16 amino acids. The germline V gene has CDR1 MNHEY and CDR2 SVGEGT. The CDR3 spells CASSSPGEGGTGELFF. In nucleotides, the CDR3 is TGTGCCAGCAGTTCTCCCGGGGAAGGAGGAACCGGGGAGCTGTTTTTT.

V gene TRBV7-2 combines with J gene TRBJ1-1; D not certain. This CDR3 is 13 amino acids long. The V gene's germline CDR1 is SGHTA and CDR2 FQGNSA. V was trimmed by 3 bases and J by 6 bases, leaving 11 bases between them. CDR3 loop: CASSFWPGSEAFF. CDR3 nucleotides: TGTGCCAGCAGCTTTTGGCCTGGATCTGAAGCTTTCTTT.

In this sample, this clonotype turned up many times. The rearrangement links TRBV5-6 to TRBJ2-7, with D perhaps given as TRBD1 or TRBD2 (5 bases each). V lost 5 bases and J lost 4, with 19 bases in between. CDR3 length: 15 residues. Germline V CDR1 and CDR2: SGHDT, YYEEEE. The CDR3 loop is CASRDTGTAKYEQYF. For the CDR3, the DNA is TGTGCCAGCAGGGATACCGGGACGGCGAAGTACGAGCAGTACTTC.

The genes are TRBV10-3 and TRBJ2-1, with 11 bases that match TRBD2. Germline assignment: CDR1 ENHRY and CDR2 SYGVKD. Trimming at V came to 4 bases and at J to 7 bases, leaving 12 bases not matched to a gene. The CDR3 consists of 17 residues. CDR3 amino acids: CAISGRLAGGSENEQFF. Written as DNA, the CDR3 is TGTGCCATCAGTGGTAGGTTAGCGGGAGGGAGCGAGAATGAGCAGTTCTTC.

In its sample, this clonotype was seen a few times. This may stem from a read error, because a much larger clone lies one nucleotide away. The chain carries TRBV12-3 or TRBV12-4 and TRBJ2-5; 8 bases are shared with TRBD2. This CDR3 comprises 12 residues. The CDR3 loop reads CSSGGGAGEQYF. The CDR3 DNA sequence: TGTTCCTCGGGGGGGGGTGCGGGTGAGCAGTACTTC.

This clonotype was seen repeatedly, ten times or more. J is TRBJ1-1 and V is TRBV6-1, with a tentative D call TRBD1 (5 bases). Germline V gives CDR1 MNHNS, CDR2 SASEGT. The CDR3 loop spans 11 amino acids. V lost 8 bases to trimming and J lost 1 base, with 5 bases between them. Written as DNA, the CDR3 is TGTGCCAGCGACAGGAACACTGAAGCTTTCTTT. It encodes CASDRNTEAFF.

Ten or more counts support this clonotype. The J gene is TRBJ2-3, the V gene TRBV11-2; D is possibly TRBD2 (5 bases). This CDR3 has 15 residues. V lost 3 bases, J lost 0 bases, and 10 bases lay in between. Per germline, CDR1 SGHAT and CDR2 FQNNGV. The CDR3 protein is CASSFRGLSTDTQYF. In DNA, the CDR3 is TGTGCCAGCAGCTTCCGGGGTCTGAGCACAGATACGCAGTATTTT.